These T cell receptor beta chains were read from a single sample in a study of blood T cells in healthy people across ages. TCRdb analysed the 5' RACE reads with MiXCR anew, one entry per CDR3 protein. In the table there are 850,000 to 1,300,000 distinct CDR3 sequences, 45% of which are singletons. Source material: blood. The receptors come from a woman aged 60-75 years in good health. Both conserved end residues are part of each CDR3. A D gene is named only where the DNA matches it firmly. Size tells how often a clone was seen (once, few, many) or the class of an expanded clone, and some rows leave it out.

cdr3_length: 14
j_call: TRBJ2-2
clone_size: few
d_call: NA
v_call: TRBV13
cdr3_aa: CASSLVSGTGELFF
cdr3_nt: TGTGCCAGCAGCTTAGTATCAGGGACCGGGGAGCTGTTTTTT

cdr3_length: 16
j_call: TRBJ2-1
clone_size: NA
d_call: TRBD1
v_call: TRBV5-1
cdr3_aa: CASSLTDRDLYNEQFF
cdr3_nt: TGTGCCAGCAGCCTAACTGACAGGGATCTCTACAATGAGCAGTTCTTC

cdr3_length: 16
j_call: TRBJ2-1
clone_size: NA
d_call: TRBD1
v_call: TRBV14
cdr3_aa: CASSPRRDRGLNEQFF
cdr3_nt: TGTGCCAGCAGCCCTCGGCGGGACAGGGGGTTAAATGAGCAGTTCTTC

cdr3_length: 15
j_call: TRBJ2-7
clone_size: few
d_call: TRBD2
v_call: TRBV15
cdr3_aa: CATSRAGTSYYEQYF
cdr3_nt: TGTGCCACCAGCAGAGCCGGGACTAGCTACTACGAGCAGTACTTC

cdr3_length: 13
j_call: TRBJ2-1
clone_size: many
d_call: NA
v_call: TRBV28
cdr3_aa: CASSLGEGGEQFF
cdr3_nt: TGTGCCAGCAGTTTAGGGGAGGGGGGTGAGCAGTTCTTC

cdr3_length: 13
j_call: TRBJ2-5
clone_size: NA
d_call: NA
v_call: TRBV18
cdr3_aa: CASSDVRGETQYF
cdr3_nt: TGTGCCAGCTCAGACGTCAGGGGAGAGACCCAGTACTTC

cdr3_length: 15
j_call: TRBJ1-1
clone_size: few
d_call: NA
v_call: TRBV15
cdr3_aa: CATSRETGGLGEAFF
cdr3_nt: TGTGCCACCAGCAGAGAGACAGGCGGCCTCGGGGAAGCTTTCTTT

cdr3_length: 13
j_call: TRBJ2-1
clone_size: few
d_call: TRBD2
v_call: TRBV29-1
cdr3_aa: CSVALAGDNEQFF
cdr3_nt: TGCAGCGTTGCACTAGCGGGAGATAATGAGCAGTTCTTC

cdr3_length: 13
j_call: TRBJ2-2
clone_size: NA
d_call: NA
v_call: TRBV29-1
cdr3_aa: CSVDCGNTGELFF
cdr3_nt: TGCAGCGTTGACTGCGGTAACACCGGGGAGCTGTTTTTT

cdr3_length: 16
j_call: TRBJ2-3
clone_size: NA
d_call: TRBD2
v_call: TRBV20-1
cdr3_aa: CSAPGASGRLTDTQYF
cdr3_nt: TGCAGTGCACCCGGGGCTAGCGGGAGGTTAACAGATACGCAGTATTTT

cdr3_length: 13
j_call: TRBJ2-7
clone_size: few
d_call: NA
v_call: TRBV29-1
cdr3_aa: CSGSLGETYEQYF
cdr3_nt: TGCAGCGGGAGTCTCGGGGAGACCTACGAGCAGTACTTC

cdr3_length: 14
j_call: TRBJ2-5
clone_size: NA
d_call: NA
v_call: TRBV5-1
cdr3_aa: CASSYGLRQETQYF
cdr3_nt: TGCGCCAGCAGCTACGGACTACGCCAAGAGACCCAGTACTTC

cdr3_length: 16
j_call: TRBJ2-3
clone_size: NA
d_call: TRBD1
v_call: TRBV7-9
cdr3_aa: CASSPRTGPRTDTQYF
cdr3_nt: TGTGCCAGCAGCCCGCGGACAGGGCCGCGGACAGATACGCAGTATTTT

cdr3_length: 13
j_call: TRBJ1-2
clone_size: NA
d_call: TRBD1
v_call: TRBV20-1
cdr3_aa: CSARQGVSYGYTF
cdr3_nt: TGCAGTGCCCGACAGGGGGTCTCATATGGCTACACCTTC

cdr3_length: 16
j_call: TRBJ2-3
clone_size: NA
d_call: NA
v_call: TRBV20-1
cdr3_aa: CSASGDETENTDTQYF
cdr3_nt: TGCAGTGCTAGTGGGGACGAGACAGAGAACACAGATACGCAGTATTTT

cdr3_length: 14
j_call: TRBJ2-7
clone_size: NA
d_call: TRBD2
v_call: TRBV13
cdr3_aa: CASSRGLGGSEQYF
cdr3_nt: TGTGCCAGCAGCCGGGGACTAGGGGGTAGTGAGCAGTACTTC

cdr3_length: 15
j_call: TRBJ2-1
clone_size: NA
d_call: NA
v_call: TRBV5-1
cdr3_aa: CASGSPGRAYNEQFF
cdr3_nt: TGCGCCAGCGGGTCCCCCGGGAGAGCGTACAATGAGCAGTTCTTC

cdr3_length: 15
j_call: TRBJ2-5
clone_size: few
d_call: TRBD1
v_call: TRBV7-3
cdr3_aa: CASSLTGGREETQYF
cdr3_nt: TGTGCCAGCAGCTTGACAGGGGGGCGTGAAGAGACCCAGTACTTC

cdr3_length: 11
j_call: TRBJ2-1
clone_size: NA
d_call: NA
v_call: TRBV4-1
cdr3_aa: CASSQFREQFF
cdr3_nt: TGCGCCAGCAGCCAATTTCGTGAGCAGTTCTTC

cdr3_length: 15
j_call: TRBJ2-7
clone_size: NA
d_call: TRBD2
v_call: TRBV20-1
cdr3_aa: CSAKPGLAGGYEQYF
cdr3_nt: TGCAGTGCTAAACCTGGACTAGCGGGAGGGTACGAGCAGTACTTC

cdr3_length: 17
j_call: TRBJ2-3
clone_size: NA
d_call: TRBD2
v_call: TRBV12-3/TRBV12-4
cdr3_aa: CAVRRLAGGLNTGTQYF
cdr3_nt: TGTGCCGTCAGGAGACTAGCGGGAGGCCTAAACACAGGTACGCAGTATTTT

cdr3_length: 12
j_call: TRBJ2-3
clone_size: NA
d_call: NA
v_call: TRBV3-1
cdr3_aa: CASSQRLEAQYF
cdr3_nt: TGTGCCAGCAGCCAAAGACTAGAGGCGCAGTATTTT

cdr3_length: 13
j_call: TRBJ2-7
clone_size: few
d_call: NA
v_call: TRBV24-1
cdr3_aa: CATSDPGNDEQYF
cdr3_nt: TGTGCCACCAGTGATCCGGGTAACGACGAGCAGTACTTC

cdr3_length: 13
j_call: TRBJ2-7
clone_size: few
d_call: NA
v_call: TRBV24-1
cdr3_aa: CATSGTATDEQYF
cdr3_nt: TGTGCCACCAGTGGGACGGCCACCGACGAGCAGTACTTC

cdr3_length: 15
j_call: TRBJ2-1
clone_size: few
d_call: NA
v_call: TRBV27
cdr3_aa: CASSQTRSHNNEQFF
cdr3_nt: TGTGCCAGCAGCCAAACCAGGTCCCATAACAATGAGCAGTTCTTC

cdr3_length: 14
j_call: TRBJ1-1
clone_size: NA
d_call: TRBD1
v_call: TRBV20-1
cdr3_aa: CSGGRTGGYTEAFF
cdr3_nt: TGCAGTGGGGGGAGGACAGGGGGATACACTGAAGCTTTCTTT

cdr3_length: 12
j_call: TRBJ1-4
clone_size: NA
d_call: TRBD1
v_call: TRBV7-9
cdr3_aa: CASSPGDRRLFF
cdr3_nt: TGTGCCAGCAGCCCAGGGGACAGGCGACTGTTTTTT

cdr3_length: 12
j_call: TRBJ2-5
clone_size: NA
d_call: NA
v_call: TRBV11-2
cdr3_aa: CASSLLKETQYF
cdr3_nt: TGTGCCAGCAGCTTACTTAAAGAGACCCAGTACTTC

cdr3_length: 15
j_call: TRBJ2-7
clone_size: NA
d_call: TRBD2
v_call: TRBV5-1
cdr3_aa: CASSSATSGTYEQYF
cdr3_nt: TGCGCCAGCAGCTCGGCCACTAGCGGGACCTACGAGCAGTACTTC

cdr3_length: 14
j_call: TRBJ2-1
clone_size: NA
d_call: NA
v_call: TRBV19
cdr3_aa: CASKGGTKSAEQFF
cdr3_nt: TGTGCCAGTAAGGGGGGGACTAAGTCAGCTGAGCAGTTTTTC

cdr3_length: 16
j_call: TRBJ2-7
clone_size: NA
d_call: NA
v_call: TRBV7-2
cdr3_aa: CASSLGGGLKTYEQYF
cdr3_nt: TGTGCCAGCAGCTTAGGCGGAGGACTGAAAACCTACGAGCAGTACTTC

cdr3_length: 16
j_call: TRBJ2-1
clone_size: NA
d_call: TRBD2
v_call: TRBV7-9
cdr3_aa: CASSLRAGGPANEQFF
cdr3_nt: TGTGCCAGCAGCTTAAGAGCGGGAGGGCCGGCCAATGAGCAGTTCTTC